What follows is one TCR beta chain and its context. Antigen specificity is unknown. Then a second PCR, running roughly 6 to 11 cycles, was carried out with a sample-barcoded 5' primer and a J-beta primer mix. One entry per CDR3 protein, called by TCRdb with MiXCR from the 5' RACE reads. The sample carries about 780,000 distinct CDR3 sequences, approximately 67% recorded once. The data were obtained in a study of blood T cells in healthy people across ages. Study information: Per two T cells, template switching captured roughly one barcoded beta molecule. Broader study findings: Strongly correlated with naive T cell percentage was TCR beta diversity.

In each sample, at least 7 million PBMCs were isolated. Germline V gene sequence: CDR1 LGHNA, CDR2 YNFKEQ. V lost 1 base to trimming and J lost 5 bases, with 20 bases between them. The CDR3 contains 17 residues. Sequencing was performed on blood. The chain joins TRBV4-2 to TRBJ1-1, with TRBD1 as a possible D gene (6 bases). The source of this sequence is a man aged 30 to 39 in good health. CDR3: CASSQVVQGFAGTEAFF. The CDR3 region has the DNA TGTGCCAGCAGCCAAGTAGTCCAGGGGTTCGCGGGTACTGAAGCTTTCTTT.